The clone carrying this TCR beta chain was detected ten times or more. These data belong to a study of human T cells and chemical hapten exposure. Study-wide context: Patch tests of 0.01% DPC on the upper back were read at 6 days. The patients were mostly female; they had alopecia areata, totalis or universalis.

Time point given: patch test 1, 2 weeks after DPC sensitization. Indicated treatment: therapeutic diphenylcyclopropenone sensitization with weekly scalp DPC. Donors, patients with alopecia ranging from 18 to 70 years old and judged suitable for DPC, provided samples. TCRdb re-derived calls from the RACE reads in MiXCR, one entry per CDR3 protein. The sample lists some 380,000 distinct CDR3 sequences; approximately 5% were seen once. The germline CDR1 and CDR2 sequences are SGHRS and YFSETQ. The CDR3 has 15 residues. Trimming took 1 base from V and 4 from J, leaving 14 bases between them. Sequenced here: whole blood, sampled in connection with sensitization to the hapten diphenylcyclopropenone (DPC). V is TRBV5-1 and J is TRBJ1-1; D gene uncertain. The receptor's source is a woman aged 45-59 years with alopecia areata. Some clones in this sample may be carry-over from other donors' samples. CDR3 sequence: CASSLSSSISTEAFF. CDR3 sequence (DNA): TGCGCCAGCAGCTTGTCGAGTTCGATTAGCACTGAAGCTTTCTTT.